This T cell receptor (beta chain) emerged from a study of blood T cell repertoires in COVID-19. Study context: Both acute and convalescent COVID-19 samples were obtained from the United States, Italy and Spain.

This clone was detected only once. Enrolled through a virtual design, the participants were between roughly 18 and 100 years of age and came from approximately 25 US areas. Data came from immunoSEQ multiplex PCR; TCRdb stores just in-frame clones and leaves some out. This sample has 300,000 to 400,000 clones, with approximately 87% found just once. Trimming took 6 bases from V and 5 from J, leaving 7 bases between them. The CDR3 is 11 residues long. Germline V CDR1 and CDR2: DFQATT, SNEGSKA (reference sequence). The clonotype originates from a woman younger than 45 with acute COVID-19. J is TRBJ2-2 and V is TRBV20-1; no definite D call. What was sequenced was PBMCs or T cells enriched from blood (not recorded which). The CDR3 nucleotides read TGCAGTGCAGCTCTAACCGGGGAGCTGTTTTTT. Protein sequence: CSAALTGELFF.